One and the same sample provided the 8 T cell receptor beta chains below, sequenced in a study of blood T cell repertoires in COVID-19. Using immunoSEQ multiplex PCR, the repertoire was profiled, and TCRdb retains in-frame clones only, with some absent. The data contain over 85,000 clones, roughly 84% of them singletons. The source material was peripheral blood. The receptors were sampled from a human donor in a cohort sampled during active COVID-19.

The rearrangement links TRBV5-8 to TRBJ1-2; no definite D call. This CDR3 has 14 residues. The V end was cut by 1 base, the J end by 8 bases, with 15 bases between. The germline CDR1 and CDR2 sequences are SGHTS and YDEGEE. This chain's CDR3 is CASSLLATAKGYTF. CDR3 nucleotides: TGTGCCAGCAGCTTGCTGGCCACAGCTAAAGGCTACACCTTC.

The gene calls are TRBV7-2 and TRBJ1-6; D is uncertain. Trimming took 0 bases from V and 7 from J, leaving 13 bases between them. This CDR3 is 16 amino acids long. Germline CDR1 SGHTA, CDR2 FQGNSA. The CDR3 nucleotides are TGTGCCAGCAGCTTAGCAGATTTTTGGCAGAATTCACCCCTCCACTTT. Amino acids: CASSLADFWQNSPLHF.

The DNA for the CDR3 is TGTGCCAGCACCCCGGGACAGGGTAGCGGAAACACCATATATTTT. This gives the protein CASTPGQGSGNTIYF. V and J are TRBV16 and TRBJ1-3, with TRBD1 matching 9 bases. The trim removed 7 bases at V and 4 bases at J, leaving 8 bases unmatched. The CDR3 loop spans 15 amino acids. Germline lookup yields CDR1 KGHSY and CDR2 FQNENV.

This chain joins TRBV6-5 and TRBJ1-5, with 9 bases lining up with TRBD1. Germline values: CDR1 MNHEY, CDR2 SVGAGI. J gave up 6 bases and V 0 bases, and 0 bases lay outside the gene matches. This CDR3 is 14 amino acids long. CDR3 loop: CASSYSTGGQPQHF. The CDR3, as DNA: TGTGCCAGCAGTTACTCGACAGGGGGTCAGCCCCAGCATTTT.

The V gene is TRBV25-1, the J gene TRBJ1-5, with D possibly matching TRBD1 (6 bases). Germline CDR1 is MGHDK and CDR2 is SYGVNS. CDR3 length: 14 amino acids. The V and J ends lost 3 bases and 5 bases respectively, with 11 bases between them. CDR3: CASSDMGADQPQHF. CDR3 DNA sequence: TGTGCCAGCAGTGATATGGGGGCCGATCAGCCCCAGCATTTT.

This sequence joins TRBV5-1 and TRBJ1-1, with D perhaps TRBD1 (5 bases). V was shortened by 0 bases and J by 1 base, with 7 bases between the two germline ends. CDR1 SGHRS and CDR2 YFSETQ come from the germline V gene. This CDR3 is 14 amino acids long. The DNA for the CDR3 is TGCGCCAGCAGCTTGGTACAGGCGAACACTGAAGCTTTCTTT. The encoded protein is CASSLVQANTEAFF.

The CDR3 nucleotides read TGTGCCAGCCTCCTGGACAGGGGGCATGGCTACACCTTC. It yields the protein CASLLDRGHGYTF. The chain employs TRBV12-3 or TRBV12-4 and TRBJ1-2; TRBD1 agrees at 11 bases. The CDR3 is made up of 13 amino acids. V shed 8 bases and J 6 bases; nucleotides not matched to a gene: 5.

The gene calls are TRBV7-9 and TRBJ2-7; the D gene is possibly TRBD2 (5 bases). The CDR3 sequence is 14 residues long. The V and J ends lost 5 bases and 7 bases respectively, with 18 bases between them. In germline, CDR1 is SEHNR, CDR2 FQNEAQ (reference sequence). CDR3 residues: CASSAISSTGEQYF. The CDR3 region has the DNA TGTGCCAGCAGCGCGATCTCCTCGACGGGAGAGCAGTACTTC.